This T cell receptor (beta chain) was profiled in a study of cytomegalovirus exposure and HLA in healthy donors. Notes on the study in general: In a later analysis, common viral pathogens appeared linked to several of the most significant clusters. Data from an earlier analysis indicated that most TCR beta V segments were productive either about 87% or about 30% of the time.

On this clone: Its antigen is still unknown.

It was with 60 Vbeta and 13 Jbeta primers that the PCR ran. Measured with immunoSEQ multiplex PCR; TCRdb has only the in-frame clones, and not every one. The sample lists tens of thousands of clones, roughly 74% occurring once. Sequenced: PBMCs. This TCR was sampled from a man aged 35 to 55 in good health and CMV-seronegative.

The CDR3 DNA reads TGTGCCAGCAAACAGGGGGCCCAGCCCCAGCATTTT. This translates into CASKQGAQPQHF. V and J are TRBV6-1 and TRBJ1-5; 9 nucleotides line up with TRBD1. Germline assignment: CDR1 MNHNS and CDR2 SASEGT. The ends lost 7 bases at V and 7 bases at J; junction bases unmatched: 2. This CDR3 spans 12 amino acids.